The source of this T cell receptor (beta chain) is a study of graft-versus-host responses after intestinal transplantation. Study-wide context: Among the recipients, all got anti-thymocyte globulin induction and then tacrolimus and steroids for 3 to 4 years.

In regard to this clone: The antigen is not known.

Broader study findings: After transplant, early declines in HvG clones were associated with peak levels of circulating GvH clones. Allograft graft-versus-host to host-versus-graft clonal ratios ran high in patients with graft-donor T cell macrochimerism.

This table comes from immunoSEQ multiplex PCR, and its TCRdb copy is limited to in-frame clones, with some not included. This sample yields around 95,000 clones, of which roughly 87% are seen a single time; around 0.86% belongs to the top ten. V was clipped by 4 bases and J by 4 bases; unmatched bases: 6. The length of the CDR3 is 13 residues. Germline values: CDR1 GTSNPN, CDR2 SVGIG (reference sequence). This rearrangement joins TRBV30 to TRBJ1-1; TRBD1 matches 7 bases. This specimen was unstimulated CD4+ T cells sorted from spleen or lymph node cells, taken before transplant. The source of this sequence is a human donor who was the organ donor for an intestinal transplant. Here the CDR3 reads CAWNQGVGTEAFF. The CDR3 DNA follows: TGTGCCTGGAATCAGGGGGTCGGCACTGAAGCTTTCTTT.